Listed here are 13 T cell receptor beta chains from one sample, sequenced in a study of glioma-infiltrating T cells. Amplification of TCR alpha and beta CDR3 regions from RNA used iRepertoire nested multiplex PCR. TCRdb analysed the multiplex PCR reads with MiXCR anew, one entry per CDR3 protein. The table records about 410,000 distinct CDR3 sequences, more than 35% of them present only once. Sequenced material: glioma tissue, nonneoplastic brain tissue, or PBMCs (not recorded which). These receptors were taken from a human donor with low-grade glioma or glioblastoma, undergoing nonglioma brain surgery, or in good health (not recorded which).

The chain is built from TRBV19 and TRBJ1-2; a possible D gene is TRBD1 (5 bases). V dropped 2 bases and J dropped 8 bases, with 12 bases sitting between them. The CDR3 has 13 residues. Germline V lookup: CDR1 LNHDA, CDR2 SQIVND (reference sequence). The CDR3 nucleotides are TGTGCCAGTAGTATATCGGGGCGATGGGGCTACACCTTC. This codes for CASSISGRWGYTF.

The V and J genes are TRBV3-1 and TRBJ2-7, with 7 positions matching TRBD2. CDR3 size: 17 residues. Germline lookup yields CDR1 LGHDT and CDR2 YNNKEL (reference sequence). V lost 0 bases and J lost 5; bases outside the gene matches: 13. CDR3 DNA: TGTGCCAGCAGCCAAGATCTTGGGACTATTGGAAACAACGAGCAGTACTTC. It specifies CASSQDLGTIGNNEQYF.

In this sample, this clonotype turned up many times. The rearrangement links TRBV20-1 to TRBJ2-7; 8 nucleotides align to TRBD2. The germline V gene encodes CDR1 DFQATT and CDR2 SNEGSKA (reference sequence). J lost 3 bases, V lost 3 bases, and 4 bases had no gene match. The CDR3 totals 13 residues. CDR3: CSASGRAIYEQYF. In DNA form, the CDR3 reads TGCAGTGCTAGCGGGAGGGCCATCTACGAGCAGTACTTC.

On this clonotype itself: At one end, the junction sequence differs from germline, possibly due to a read error. The chain employs TRBV20-1 and TRBJ1-1; D gene ambiguous. The CDR3 has 12 residues. CDR1 is DFQATT and CDR2 is SNEGSKA in the germline V gene (reference sequence). The CDR3 DNA is TGCAGCGCTAGGGCCGTGGGCTCTGAAGCTTTCTTT. Its translation is CSARAVGSEAFF.

This clonotype was observed at least ten times. The V and J genes are TRBV3-1 and TRBJ2-7; D unclear. The V end lost 1 base, the J end lost 6 bases, and 4 bases lay between the germline ends. The germline V gene has CDR1 LGHDT and CDR2 YNNKEL (reference sequence). The CDR3 loop spans 11 amino acids. CDR3 residues: CASSQASEQYF. CDR3 in DNA: TGTGCCAGCAGCCAAGCAAGCGAGCAGTACTTC.

The genes are TRBV7-9 and TRBJ2-3; 8 nucleotides line up with TRBD1. Germline values: CDR1 SEHNR, CDR2 FQNEAQ (reference sequence). The J segment lost 6 bases and the V segment lost 2 bases, leaving 4 bases of the junction unmatched. This CDR3 has 14 amino acids. The CDR3: CASSLQGASDTQYF. CDR3 nucleotide sequence: TGTGCCAGCAGCTTACAGGGGGCATCGGATACGCAGTATTTT.

In regard to this clonotype: An end of the junction differs from the germline gene, which may be a read error. The chain uses TRBV12-3 or TRBV12-4 and TRBJ2-7; weak D call: TRBD2 (5 bases). The CDR3 length is 16 residues. The CDR3 DNA reads as TGTGCCAGCAGTTCGTTGGGCGGGCCCCATCCCTACGGGCAGTACTTC. It specifies CASSSLGGPHPYGQYF.

This clonotype was found many times. This chain connects TRBV6-2 or TRBV6-3 to TRBJ2-2; D uncertain. Germline V lookup: CDR1 MNHEY, CDR2 SVGEGT. V lost 3 bases and J lost 0, with 11 bases in between. The CDR3 length is 16 residues. DNA of the CDR3: TGTGCCAGCAGTTATGGAGCTTACGCGAACACCGGGGAGCTGTTTTTT. Protein sequence: CASSYGAYANTGELFF.

The rearrangement links TRBV19 to TRBJ1-1; TRBD1 is a possible D gene (5 bases). CDR1 and CDR2 from the germline V gene are LNHDA and SQIVND (reference sequence). The V end lost 3 bases, the J end lost 11 bases, and 10 bases lay between the germline ends. The CDR3 loop spans 11 amino acids. The CDR3 region is CASSILTVAFF. The CDR3 nucleotides read TGTGCCAGTAGTATCCTGACAGTTGCTTTCTTT.

The V and J genes are TRBV6-1 and TRBJ1-5; D unclear. CDR3 length equals 16 residues. The V and J ends lost 5 bases and 2 bases respectively, with 16 bases between them. In germline, CDR1 is MNHNS, CDR2 SASEGT. CDR3 region: CASSLTQATGNQPQHF. The CDR3 nucleotides are TGTGCCAGCAGTCTTACCCAGGCGACCGGCAATCAGCCCCAGCATTTT.

This clonotype has just a few counts. The chain carries TRBV6-1 and TRBJ2-7, with 9 positions matching TRBD2. Looked up from germline, CDR1 is MNHNS and CDR2 is SASEGT. V lost 8 bases to trimming and J lost 4 bases; unmatched junction nucleotides: 9. This CDR3 comprises 14 residues. CDR3 nucleotides: TGTGCCAGCGCTATAGCTAGCGGGACATACGAGCAGTACTTC. This encodes CASAIASGTYEQYF.

The gene calls are TRBV4-1 and TRBJ2-1; no definite D call. Germline CDR1 reads MGHRA; CDR2 reads YSYEKL. CDR3 length equals 14 residues. With 4 bases removed from V and 7 bases from J, the gap between germline ends came to 14 bases. The CDR3 sequence: CASSRRAVGNEQFF. CDR3 coding DNA: TGCGCCAGCAGCCGCCGGGCCGTAGGTAATGAGCAGTTCTTC.

This clonotype was counted at least ten times. The rearrangement uses TRBV27 and TRBJ2-7; D is uncertain. This CDR3 is built from 13 residues. V lost 4 bases, J lost 3 bases, and 10 bases lay in between. Germline V gene sequence: CDR1 MNHEY, CDR2 SMNVEV (reference sequence). The CDR3 sequence is CASSYYRDYEQYF. DNA for the CDR3: TGTGCCAGCAGTTACTATCGAGACTACGAGCAGTACTTC.